This TCR beta chain was observed in a study of T-cell reconstitution after alpha-beta-depleted transplantation in children. Germline assignment: CDR1 SQVTM and CDR2 ANQGSEA. The CDR3 runs 12 residues. With V trimmed by 7 bases and J by 4 bases, 4 bases remained unmatched. Unique molecular identifiers were incorporated during preparation of the TCRbeta library. TCRdb re-called the PCR reads with MiXCR, one entry per CDR3 protein. The sample has about 480,000 distinct CDR3 sequences; under 15% are singletons. This clonotype was seen more than once but under ten times. The source was PBMCs from the stem cell graft donor, collected from the stem cell graft. The source is a human donor who donated a stem cell graft to a child with combined immunodeficiency. The chain combines TRBV29-1 with TRBJ1-2, with 9 positions matching TRBD1. The CDR3 region has the DNA TGCAGCGGGAGACAGGGGGGCTATGGCTACACCTTC. Protein sequence: CSGRQGGYGYTF.